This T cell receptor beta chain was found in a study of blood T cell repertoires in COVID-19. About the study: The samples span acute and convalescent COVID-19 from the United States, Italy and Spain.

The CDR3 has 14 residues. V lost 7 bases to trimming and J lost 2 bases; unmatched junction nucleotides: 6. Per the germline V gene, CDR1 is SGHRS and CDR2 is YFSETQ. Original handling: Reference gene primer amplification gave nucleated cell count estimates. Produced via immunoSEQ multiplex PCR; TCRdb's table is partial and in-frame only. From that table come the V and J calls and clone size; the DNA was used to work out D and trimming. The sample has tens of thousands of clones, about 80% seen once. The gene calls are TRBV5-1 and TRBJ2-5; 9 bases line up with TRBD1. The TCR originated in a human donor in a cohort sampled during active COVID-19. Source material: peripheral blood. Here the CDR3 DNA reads TGCGCCAGCGTCCGGGACAGGGTACAAGAGACCCAGTACTTC. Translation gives CASVRDRVQETQYF.